Presented here are 31 T cell receptor beta chains from one specimen sequenced in a study of cytomegalovirus exposure and HLA in healthy donors (TCRdb year 2017). Receptor amplification or capture employed the immunoSEQ multiplex PCR assay. For the multiplex PCR, a mixture combining 60 forward primers for TCR Vbeta segments and 13 reverse primers for TCR Jbeta segments was used. Entries here come from immuneACCESS through TCRdb and include only in-frame sequences with V and J called. Some clones fail to appear in such tables; in the studies checked, an unresolved V gene covers under half of the shortfall, and the cause of the remainder is unknown. The sample profile shows approximately 92,000 clones; approximately 70% of them were found once. The top ten clonotypes cover approximately 2.9% of the sample. Sequencing was carried out using PBMCs. The receptors shown here come from a man aged 50-59 years in good health and CMV-seronegative.

The genes are TRBV9 and TRBJ2-5, with a weak D call TRBD2 (6 bases). The CDR3 loop spans 16 amino acids. Germline V gene sequence: CDR1 SGDLS, CDR2 YYNGEE. V shed 6 bases and J shed 1 base, with 19 bases lying between them. The CDR3 spells CASNLPGGGFQETQYF. In nucleotides, the CDR3 is TGTGCCAGCAACCTTCCTGGAGGAGGGTTCCAAGAGACCCAGTACTTC.

The CDR3 protein is CSGGQAYEQYF. The CDR3 DNA is TGCAGCGGGGGACAGGCCTACGAGCAGTACTTC. The V and J genes are TRBV29-1 and TRBJ2-7; 8 bases match TRBD1. V shed 7 bases, J shed 2 bases, and the junction held 1 base outside the gene matches. Per germline, CDR1 SQVTM and CDR2 ANQGSEA. CDR3 length: 11 residues.

The chain joins TRBV7-2 to TRBJ2-7; 11 positions agree with TRBD2. The CDR3 contains 17 residues. The V gene's germline CDR1 is SGHTA and CDR2 FQGNSA. V gave up 0 bases and J gave up 3 bases; unmatched junction bases: 7. In DNA form, the CDR3 reads TGTGCCAGCAGCTTAGCCCCGCTGACTAGCGGGAACTACGAGCAGTACGTC. This sequence encodes CASSLAPLTSGNYEQYV.

V and J are TRBV9 and TRBJ2-5; 9 bases fit TRBD2. After removal of 4 bases from V and 5 bases from J, the junction contained 15 bases not matched to a gene. The CDR3 contains 17 residues. CDR1 and CDR2 (germline): SGDLS, YYNGEE. The CDR3 reads CASSLSLSGGGSETQYF. CDR3 bases: TGTGCCAGCAGCCTTTCTCTTAGCGGGGGAGGATCCGAGACCCAGTACTTC.

The CDR3 here is CASSLAGRDYGYTF. The CDR3 DNA follows: TGTGCCAGCAGCTTAGCGGGCAGGGACTATGGCTACACCTTC. The genes are TRBV11-3 and TRBJ1-2; tentative D call: TRBD1 (5 bases). CDR1 and CDR2 (germline): SGHNT, YENEEA. Trimming took off 1 base at V and 3 bases at J, with 9 bases between the two ends. The CDR3 extends over 14 amino acids.

V is TRBV5-1 and J is TRBJ2-5; 8 positions agree with TRBD1. The CDR3 loop spans 14 amino acids. From germline, CDR1 is SGHRS and CDR2 YFSETQ. V dropped 4 bases and J dropped 5; count of bases not matched to a gene: 7. The chain's CDR3 is CASSLDRGAETQYF. Here the CDR3 DNA reads TGCGCCAGCAGCCTTGACAGGGGCGCGGAGACCCAGTACTTC. The full variable domain, its missing parts supplied by reference TRBV5-1 and TRBJ2-5, is KAGVTQTPRYLIKTRGQQVTLSCSPISGHRSVSWYQQTPGQGLQFLFEYFSETQRNKGNFPGRFSGRQFSNSRSEMNVSTLELGDSALYLCASSLDRGAETQYFGPGTRLLVL.

This sequence joins TRBV10-3 and TRBJ1-4; 8 nucleotides line up with TRBD1. Germline V gene lookup returns CDR1 ENHRY and CDR2 SYGVKD. This CDR3 spans 17 amino acids. Trimming removed 3 bases from V and 5 bases from J; junction bases left unmatched: 11. The CDR3 sequence: CAISDQGQGSLNEKLFF. The CDR3 DNA follows: TGTGCCATCAGTGACCAAGGACAGGGATCCCTGAATGAAAAACTGTTTTTT.

The chain couples TRBV5-1 to TRBJ1-2; no definite D call. V dropped 2 bases and J dropped 8 bases, with 13 bases sitting between them. Germline V gene lookup returns CDR1 SGHRS and CDR2 YFSETQ. The CDR3 runs to 13 residues. CDR3 nucleotides: TGCGCCAGCAGCTTCTCTCAGGATGCGGGCTACACCTTC. Translated: CASSFSQDAGYTF.

This clone was seen a few times. Different DNA sequences within this sample yield the same CDR3. The gene calls are TRBV6-1 and TRBJ1-5; 7 bases match TRBD1. Germline values: CDR1 MNHNS, CDR2 SASEGT. J was trimmed by 2 bases and V by 6 bases; bases with no gene match: 4. CDR3 length: 14 residues. For the CDR3, the DNA is TGTGCCAGCAGATTGCAGGGGGGCAATCAGCCCCAGCATTTT. Translated, it gives CASRLQGGNQPQHF.

The V call is TRBV6-6, the J call TRBJ2-3, with 7 bases fitting TRBD1. The CDR3 sequence is 15 residues long. The germline V gene encodes CDR1 MNHNY and CDR2 SVGAGI (reference sequence). With V trimmed by 4 bases and J by 2 bases, 6 bases remained unmatched. This CDR3 is CASSSGTANTDTQYF. CDR3 nucleotides: TGTGCCAGCAGTTCCGGGACAGCGAACACAGATACGCAGTATTTT.

The chain couples TRBV15 to TRBJ2-5, with 10 positions matching TRBD2. The length of the CDR3 is 15 residues. Germline lookup yields CDR1 LNHNV and CDR2 YYDKDF (reference sequence). The V gene end was trimmed by 4 bases and the J gene end by 6 bases; junction bases not matched to a gene: 8. CDR3 nucleotides: TGTGCCACCAGCACCGGAGGGACTAGCGTACAGACCCAGTACTTC. It yields the protein CATSTGGTSVQTQYF.

The V call is TRBV2, the J call TRBJ1-4; maybe TRBD1 (6 bases). The germline V and J ends were trimmed by 5 bases and 3 bases, with 13 bases remaining between them. This CDR3 spans 15 amino acids. Germline CDR1 reads SNHLY; CDR2 reads FYNNEI. The CDR3, as DNA: TGTGCCAGCAGTTGGGAGGGGGAGGCTAATGAAAAACTGTTTTTT. Translation gives CASSWEGEANEKLFF.

The CDR3 here is CASSNDRDDGYTF. The CDR3 coding sequence is TGTGCCAGCAGCAACGACAGGGACGATGGCTACACCTTC. The gene calls are TRBV7-9 and TRBJ1-2; TRBD1 matches at 7 bases. V gave up 5 bases and J gave up 6 bases; unmatched junction bases: 6. Germline-derived CDR1 and CDR2 are SEHNR and FQNEAQ (reference sequence). The CDR3 runs 13 residues.

This clone was observed a few times. The gene calls are TRBV5-6 and TRBJ1-6, with D uncertain. CDR1 and CDR2 from the germline V gene are SGHDT and YYEEEE. V shed 1 base and J shed 0 bases, with 11 bases lying between them. The CDR3 runs 17 residues. CDR3 coding DNA: TGTGCCAGCAGCTTGTCCCCCGAGAGCTCCTATAATTCACCCCTCCACTTT. It codes for CASSLSPESSYNSPLHF.

The chain has TRBV6-5 and TRBJ2-7, with D perhaps matching TRBD1 (6 bases). Per the germline V gene, CDR1 is MNHEY and CDR2 is SVGAGI. The V gene lost 10 bases and the J gene lost 2 bases, with 9 bases spanning the gap. There are 11 residues in the CDR3. CDR3 protein: CATRQAYEQYF. CDR3 coding DNA: TGTGCCACCCGACAGGCCTACGAGCAGTACTTC.

This chain connects TRBV7-3 to TRBJ2-3; D possibly corresponds to TRBD1 (5 bases). CDR1 SGHTA and CDR2 FQGTGA come from the germline V gene. V lost 1 base, J lost 5 bases, and 13 bases lay in between. This CDR3 contains 15 residues. The CDR3 bases are TGTGCCAGCAGCTTAAGCGGTCTAGGGGTAGATACGCAGTATTTT. It is translated as CASSLSGLGVDTQYF.

This chain connects TRBV5-1 to TRBJ2-7, with a possible D match to TRBD2 (6 bases). Trimming shortened V by 3 bases and J by 5 bases, and 21 bases separated the two germline ends. Germline V gene lookup returns CDR1 SGHRS and CDR2 YFSETQ. CDR3 size: 16 residues. CDR3 loop: CASSWGDRDSPHEQYF. CDR3 DNA: TGCGCCAGCAGCTGGGGCGACCGGGACTCGCCCCACGAGCAGTACTTC.

The chain couples TRBV7-2 to TRBJ1-3; D gene unclear. Per the germline V gene, CDR1 is SGHTA and CDR2 is FQGNSA. Trimming stripped 5 bases from V and 3 bases from J, with 11 bases between. This CDR3 spans 14 amino acids. CDR3 sequence: CASSPVGLGNTIYF. In DNA, the CDR3 is TGTGCCAGCAGCCCAGTGGGCCTTGGAAACACCATATATTTT.

The CDR3 DNA is TGTGCTGGAGGCGGATCCGGGACAGGGGGCTACGAGCAGTACTTC. Amino acids: CAGGGSGTGGYEQYF. The chain recombines TRBV7-7 with TRBJ2-7, with TRBD1 matching over 11 bases. This CDR3 has 15 amino acids. CDR1 and CDR2 from the germline V gene are SSHAT and FNYEAQ (reference sequence). Combining the CDR3 with reference TRBV7-7 and TRBJ2-7 gives the whole variable domain GAGVSQSPRYKVTKRGQDVTLRCDPISSHATLYWYQQALGQGPEFLTYFNYEAQPDKSGLPSDRFSAERPEGSISTLTIQRTEQRDSAMYRCAGGGSGTGGYEQYFGPGTRLTVT.

Details on this clone: Germline and junction disagree at one end, which may indicate a read error. The chain couples TRBV7-7 to TRBJ2-1; TRBD2 matches at 11 bases. Germline-derived CDR1 and CDR2 are SSHAT and FNYEAQ (reference sequence). This CDR3 is built from 16 residues. DNA for the CDR3: TGTGCTAGCAGCCTCCGCCCTAGCGGGAGGTACAATGAGCAGTTCTTC. Translation: CASSLRPSGRYNEQFF. Supplemented by reference TRBV7-7 and TRBJ2-1, the full variable domain reads GAGVSQSPRYKVTKRGQDVTLRCDPISSHATLYWYQQALGQGPEFLTYFNYEAQPDKSGLPSDRFSAERPEGSISTLTIQRTEQRDSAMYRCASSLRPSGRYNEQFFGPGTRLTVL.

V is TRBV6-4 and J is TRBJ2-1; weak D call: TRBD2 (5 bases). Deletions cut 4 bases from V and 3 bases from J, with 13 bases between. CDR3 length equals 15 residues. Germline assignment: CDR1 MRHNA and CDR2 SNTAGT. The CDR3 loop reads CASSVGLASYNEQFF. CDR3 sequence (DNA): TGTGCCAGCAGTGTAGGTTTAGCGAGCTACAATGAGCAGTTCTTC.

The CDR3 DNA reads TGTGCCAGCAGCGCGGCATCGGGGCGCGGGAGTGTGGATGAGCAGTTCTTC. This codes for CASSAASGRGSVDEQFF. The chain is built from TRBV4-2 and TRBJ2-1, with TRBD2 matching 7 bases. V trimming: 5 bases; J trimming: 8 bases; junction bases outside the gene matches: 18. The CDR3 spans 17 residues. Germline V gene sequence: CDR1 LGHNA, CDR2 YNFKEQ.

The V gene is TRBV7-3, the J gene TRBJ1-2; 7 positions agree with TRBD1. The length of the CDR3 is 14 residues. Germline CDR1 reads SGHTA; CDR2 reads FQGTGA. V trimming: 4 bases; J trimming: 12 bases; junction bases outside the gene matches: 14. The CDR3 nucleotides read TGTGCCAGCAGCTCCCTCGGGACAGTTGCGCGGCACACCTTC. It encodes CASSSLGTVARHTF.

V is TRBV7-9 and J is TRBJ2-3; D may be TRBD1 (6 bases). This CDR3 has 12 residues. Germline CDR1 reads SEHNR; CDR2 reads FQNEAQ (reference sequence). The germline V and J ends were trimmed by 5 bases and 11 bases, with 14 bases remaining between them. CDR3 sequence: CASSPGEGGQYF. CDR3 DNA sequence: TGTGCCAGCAGCCCCGGTGAAGGGGGGCAGTATTTT.

The chain is built from TRBV7-2 and TRBJ2-4, with TRBD1 matching 8 bases. V shed 5 bases, J shed 6 bases, and the junction held 6 bases outside the gene matches. CDR3 length: 14 amino acids. Germline V CDR1 and CDR2: SGHTA, FQGNSA. In DNA, the CDR3 is TGTGCCAGCAGCCCTAGACAGGGGCGAAACATTCAGTACTTC. As protein: CASSPRQGRNIQYF.

This clone has only one observation. The J gene is TRBJ1-3, the V gene TRBV29-1; D is perhaps TRBD1 (6 bases). The CDR3 totals 13 residues. The V gene's germline CDR1 is SQVTM and CDR2 ANQGSEA. V lost 2 bases and J 4 bases, leaving 9 bases between the germline ends. In DNA form, the CDR3 reads TGCAGCGTTGAAAGTAGGGGGGGAAACACCATATATTTT. This encodes CSVESRGGNTIYF.

V gene TRBV4-1 combines with J gene TRBJ1-4; weak D call: TRBD1 (5 bases). Germline lookup yields CDR1 MGHRA and CDR2 YSYEKL. V dropped 3 bases and J dropped 7 bases, with 12 bases sitting between them. The CDR3 has 14 residues. The CDR3 loop is CASSQLGGFEKLFF. For the CDR3, the DNA is TGCGCCAGCAGCCAGCTGGGGGGGTTTGAAAAACTGTTTTTT.

The chain joins TRBV18 to TRBJ1-2; D gene uncertain. Germline lookup yields CDR1 KGHSH and CDR2 LQKENI. The V and J ends lost 3 bases and 4 bases respectively, with 9 bases between them. The CDR3 loop spans 13 amino acids. The CDR3 spells CASSPAQLYGYTF. CDR3 coding DNA: TGTGCCAGCTCACCGGCACAGCTCTATGGCTACACCTTC.

The chain is built from TRBV6-1 and TRBJ1-1; D is undetermined. The germline gives CDR1 MNHNS, CDR2 SASEGT. Between the trimmed V and J ends, which lost 2 bases and 5 bases, there was a span of 6 bases. CDR3 length: 12 residues. CDR3 region: CASSERVTEAFF. The CDR3 DNA is TGTGCCAGCAGTGAACGGGTGACTGAAGCTTTCTTT.

The rearrangement joins TRBV5-1 to TRBJ2-7, with TRBD1 identical over 8 bases. Germline assignment: CDR1 SGHRS and CDR2 YFSETQ. The CDR3 contains 15 residues. The V gene end was trimmed by 1 base and the J gene end by 4 bases; junction bases not matched to a gene: 7. For the CDR3, the DNA is TGCGCCAGCAGCTTGCAGAATGGACAGGGATACGAGCAGTACGTC. The encoded protein is CASSLQNGQGYEQYV.

Written as DNA, the CDR3 is TGTGCCAGCAGCCCCAAGGCTAGCGGGGGTGAGACCCAGTACTTC. It is translated as CASSPKASGGETQYF. The chain joins TRBV25-1 to TRBJ2-5; 10 positions match TRBD2. The CDR3 consists of 15 residues. Germline loops: CDR1 MGHDK, CDR2 SYGVNS. Trimming at V came to 6 bases and at J to 5 bases, leaving 9 bases not matched to a gene.